The clone carrying this T cell receptor beta chain came up a few times. Antigen unknown. This entry comes from a study of T cells after yellow fever vaccination. The study's findings and limits: Abundant clonotypes from the bulk population could contaminate FACS-sorted repertoires. A faster peak, day 5 versus 15, was reached by the weaker secondary response. Only a small proportion of the clonotypes turned up in both the CD4 and the CD8 compartments, likely arising from convergent recombination. Detected again after the booster were most primary-vaccination clones, at roughly 95% CD4 and 70% to 90% CD8.

Via MiXCR, TCRdb re-called the 5' RACE reads, giving one row per CDR3 protein. Among around 350,000 distinct CDR3 sequences listed, around a tenth were seen once. J was trimmed by 1 base and V by 1 base; bases with no gene match: 7. This CDR3 has 16 amino acids. The germline gives CDR1 SGHDT, CDR2 YYEEEE. This sample comprised PBMCs, obtained on the day of the first yellow fever vaccination. The receptor comes from a man aged 18 to 29 who received the YFV17D yellow fever vaccine. The chain couples TRBV5-6 to TRBJ2-5; 7 bases agree with TRBD2. In DNA, the CDR3 is TGTGCCAGCAGCTTGATTGGGGGGGGGATCCAAGAGACCCAGTACTTC. It is translated as CASSLIGGGIQETQYF.